This TCR beta chain was identified in a study of T cell changes during pregnancy in multiple sclerosis. The germline V gene encodes CDR1 LGHNA and CDR2 YSLEER. Trimming stripped 4 bases from V and 4 bases from J, with 13 bases between. The CDR3 has 14 residues. Repertoires were generated with immunoSEQ multiplex PCR, while TCRdb's copy carries only in-frame clones and drops some. The sample holds 45,000 to 55,000 clones; around 92% are singletons and the top ten take 0.15% to 0.2%. The rearrangement links TRBV4-3 to TRBJ1-1, with D tentatively TRBD1 (5 bases). The TCR sequence derives from a female donor in good health, enrolled as a control in a pregnancy study. Sequences were derived from CD4+ T cells from peripheral blood mononuclear cells, sampled after pregnancy. The CDR3 reads CASSPLIGGTEAFF. The CDR3 nucleotides are TGCGCCAGCAGCCCCCTAATCGGGGGCACTGAAGCTTTCTTT.